Listed below are T cell receptor beta chains from one sample, sequenced in a study of PD-1 blockade in classical Hodgkin lymphoma. Repertoires were generated with immunoSEQ multiplex PCR, while TCRdb's copy carries only in-frame clones and drops some. The sample comprises 100,000 to 120,000 clones, roughly 87% of which are singletons, and less than 20% rests with the top ten. Material: peripheral blood mononuclear cells (PBMCs), obtained before the second cycle of nivolumab. These receptor sequences come from a human donor with classical Hodgkin lymphoma. CDR3s include the opening cysteine and the closing phenylalanine or tryptophan. A D gene is named only where the DNA matches it firmly. Clone size is shown for a subset of rows, as once, few, many or a class of expanded clone.

j_call,d_call,clone_size,cdr3_length,v_call,cdr3_aa,cdr3_nt
TRBJ2-6,NA,NA,15,TRBV25-1,CASSQSLAGANVLTF,TGTGCCAGCAGTCAAAGTCTCGCTGGGGCCAACGTCCTGACTTTC
TRBJ2-7,NA,NA,18,TRBV13,CASSLRASQLPSGYEQYF,TGTGCCAGCAGCTTAAGGGCTAGCCAACTTCCTTCGGGGTACGAGCAGTACTTC
TRBJ2-7,NA,NA,14,TRBV19,CASSLGTNSYEQYF,TGTGCCAGTAGTCTCGGGACAAATTCCTACGAGCAGTACTTC
TRBJ2-7,NA,NA,12,TRBV12-5,CASGLGKYEQYF,TGTGCTAGTGGTTTGGGAAAATACGAGCAGTACTTC
TRBJ2-7,TRBD1,NA,16,TRBV19,CASTLPRQGVQYEQYF,TGTGCCAGTACTCTCCCCAGGCAGGGGGTACAGTACGAGCAGTACTTC
TRBJ1-1,TRBD1,NA,17,TRBV9,CASSVATGEILNTEAFF,TGTGCCAGCAGCGTGGCGACAGGGGAAATTCTGAACACTGAAGCTTTCTTT
TRBJ1-2,NA,NA,12,TRBV28,CASKVPGYGYTF,TGTGCCAGCAAAGTCCCCGGCTATGGCTACACCTTC
TRBJ2-7,NA,NA,17,TRBV19,CASSIEYHQIGSYEQYF,TGTGCCAGTAGTATAGAGTATCACCAGATTGGCTCCTACGAGCAGTACTTC
TRBJ2-1,NA,once,12,TRBV6-6,CASSTPGSEQFF,TGTGCCAGCAGTACTCCGGGTTCAGAGCAGTTCTTC
TRBJ1-1,NA,once,13,TRBV18,CASSRSKNTEAFF,TGTGCCAGCTCACGGTCGAAGAACACTGAAGCTTTCTTT
TRBJ1-6,NA,few,15,TRBV27,CASSGDGSGSSPLHF,TGTGCCAGCAGTGGAGATGGTTCCGGATCTTCACCCCTCCACTTT
TRBJ2-5,NA,NA,11,TRBV27,CASSFLETQYF,TGTGCCAGCAGTTTCCTGGAGACCCAGTACTTC
TRBJ2-1,TRBD2,NA,11,TRBV20-1,CSADKRDQQFF,TGCAGTGCAGATAAGCGGGACCAGCAGTTCTTC
TRBJ2-5,TRBD1,NA,16,TRBV5-1,CASSQGQGLGKETQYF,TGCGCCAGCAGTCAGGGACAGGGCTTGGGGAAAGAGACCCAGTACTTC
TRBJ2-7,NA,NA,13,TRBV10-3,CAINLGQTYEQYF,TGTGCCATCAATCTCGGTCAAACCTACGAGCAGTACTTC
TRBJ1-2,NA,NA,14,TRBV5-5,CASSLDSPTGGYTF,TGTGCCAGCAGCTTGGATTCCCCGACGGGTGGCTACACCTTC
TRBJ1-1,NA,NA,14,TRBV6-5,CASSPVFTGTEAFF,TGTGCCAGCAGCCCAGTTTTTACGGGGACTGAAGCTTTCTTT
TRBJ1-2,NA,NA,17,TRBV28,CASSLRGGSLANYGYTF,TGTGCCAGCAGTTTACGCGGGGGATCCCTAGCTAACTATGGCTACACCTTC
TRBJ2-1,TRBD2,once,15,TRBV29-1,CSVEEGLAVSQQQFF,TGCAGCGTTGAAGAGGGACTAGCCGTCTCGCAACAGCAGTTCTTC
TRBJ1-4,NA,NA,15,TRBV28,CASSPSREINEKLFF,TGTGCCAGCAGTCCTTCCAGGGAGATTAATGAAAAACTGTTTTTT
TRBJ1-1,TRBD1,NA,18,TRBV7-2,CASSLAANLRGPNTEAFF,TGTGCCAGCAGCCTGGCAGCCAACCTAAGGGGGCCGAACACTGAAGCTTTCTTT
TRBJ2-7,TRBD1,NA,15,TRBV5-4,CASSRSGQGTYEQYF,TGTGCCAGCAGCAGATCGGGACAGGGTACCTACGAGCAGTACTTC
TRBJ1-1,NA,NA,15,TRBV5-1,CASGGSQSTYTEAFF,TGCGCCAGCGGCGGCTCGCAGTCAACTTACACTGAAGCTTTCTTT
TRBJ2-7,NA,NA,14,TRBV4-1,CASSQDPSGDEQYF,TGCGCCAGCAGCCAAGATCCCTCAGGGGACGAGCAGTACTTC
TRBJ2-7,TRBD2,NA,15,TRBV4-2,CASSSGLAGAEEQYF,TGTGCCAGCAGCTCGGGACTAGCGGGAGCGGAAGAGCAGTACTTC
TRBJ2-7,NA,NA,13,TRBV25-1,CASSGIGGYEQYF,TGTGCCAGCAGTGGCATAGGGGGCTACGAGCAGTACTTC
TRBJ2-1,TRBD2,NA,17,TRBV4-1,CASSQADGTSPGDEQFF,TGCGCCAGCAGCCAAGCCGACGGGACTAGCCCCGGGGATGAGCAGTTCTTC
TRBJ1-4,NA,NA,14,TRBV5-4,CASSLGQPDEKLFF,TGTGCCAGCAGCTTGGGACAGCCTGATGAAAAACTGTTTTTT
TRBJ2-3,TRBD2,NA,15,TRBV5-1,CASTTWGGSTDTQYF,TGCGCCAGCACCACTTGGGGAGGGAGCACAGATACGCAGTATTTT
TRBJ1-1,NA,NA,13,TRBV7-2,CASSLRANTEAFF,TGTGCCAGCAGCCTCCGAGCGAACACTGAAGCTTTCTTT
TRBJ2-1,TRBD1,NA,17,TRBV4-3,CASSQDRRAGGFDEQFF,TGCGCCAGCAGCCAAGATCGAAGGGCAGGGGGCTTCGATGAGCAGTTCTTC
TRBJ1-1,TRBD1,once,14,TRBV5-6,CASSSPRTGFEAFF,TGTGCCAGCAGCTCGCCTCGGACAGGGTTTGAAGCTTTCTTT
TRBJ2-1,NA,NA,17,TRBV4-3,CASSQAVAVGSYNEQFF,TGCGCCAGCAGCCAAGCGGTGGCGGTAGGCTCCTACAATGAGCAGTTCTTC
TRBJ2-3,TRBD1,NA,14,TRBV5-1,CASSPGQRTDTQYF,TGCGCCAGCAGCCCGGGACAGCGCACAGATACGCAGTATTTT
TRBJ2-3,TRBD1,few,15,TRBV5-4,CASSLPGTEADTQYF,TGTGCCAGCAGCTTACCCGGGACAGAGGCAGATACGCAGTATTTT
TRBJ1-5,NA,NA,15,TRBV30,CAWSSGGYSNQPQHF,TGTGCCTGGAGCTCGGGGGGGTATAGCAATCAGCCCCAGCATTTT
TRBJ1-1,NA,NA,14,TRBV4-1,CASSHPAGNTEAFF,TGCGCCAGCAGCCATCCCGCGGGGAACACTGAAGCTTTCTTT
TRBJ2-1,NA,NA,15,TRBV2,CASSEAGQLGHEQFF,TGTGCCAGCAGTGAAGCCGGACAGCTCGGCCATGAGCAGTTCTTC